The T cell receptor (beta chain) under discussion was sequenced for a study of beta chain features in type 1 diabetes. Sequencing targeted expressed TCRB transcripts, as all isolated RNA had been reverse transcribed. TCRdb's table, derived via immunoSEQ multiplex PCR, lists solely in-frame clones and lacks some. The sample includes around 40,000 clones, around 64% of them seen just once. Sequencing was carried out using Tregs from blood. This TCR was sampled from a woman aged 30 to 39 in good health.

CDR3 bases: TGTGCCAGCAGCCCACCGGGACTAGCCGCATCGCAGTATTTT. Its protein product is CASSPPGLAASQYF. The chain has TRBV9 and TRBJ2-3; the match to TRBD2 covers 9 bases. CDR3 length: 14 residues. Losses at the gene ends were 4 bases for V and 10 bases for J; bases not matched to a gene: 10. In germline, CDR1 is SGDLS, CDR2 YYNGEE. Using reference TRBV9 and TRBJ2-3 for the parts outside the CDR3, the full variable domain is DSGVTQTPKHLITATGQRVTLRCSPRSGDLSVYWYQQSLDQGLQFLIQYYNGEERAKGNILERFSAQQFPDLHSELNLSSLELGDSALYFCASSPPGLAASQYFGPGTRLTVL.